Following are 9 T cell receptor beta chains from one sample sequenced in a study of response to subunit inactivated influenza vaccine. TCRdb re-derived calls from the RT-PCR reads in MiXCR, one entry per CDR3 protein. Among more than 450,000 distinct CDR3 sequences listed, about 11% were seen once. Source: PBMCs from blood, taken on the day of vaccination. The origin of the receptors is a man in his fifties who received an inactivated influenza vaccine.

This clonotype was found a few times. CDR3 amino acids: CASSSPGQGGTGELFF. The CDR3 region has the DNA TGTGCCAGCAGCTCGCCGGGACAGGGCGGCACCGGGGAGCTGTTTTTT. This rearrangement joins TRBV9 to TRBJ2-2; 9 nucleotides line up with TRBD1. The V gene's germline CDR1 is SGDLS and CDR2 YYNGEE. Unmatched junction bases numbered 8, after V lost 4 bases and J lost 4 bases. CDR3 size: 16 residues.

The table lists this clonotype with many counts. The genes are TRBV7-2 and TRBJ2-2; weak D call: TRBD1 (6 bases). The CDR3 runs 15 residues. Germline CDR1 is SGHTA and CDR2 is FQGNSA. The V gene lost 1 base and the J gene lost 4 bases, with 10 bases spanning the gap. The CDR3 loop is CASSLDRESTGELFF. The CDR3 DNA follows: TGTGCCAGCAGCTTAGACAGGGAAAGCACCGGGGAGCTGTTTTTT.

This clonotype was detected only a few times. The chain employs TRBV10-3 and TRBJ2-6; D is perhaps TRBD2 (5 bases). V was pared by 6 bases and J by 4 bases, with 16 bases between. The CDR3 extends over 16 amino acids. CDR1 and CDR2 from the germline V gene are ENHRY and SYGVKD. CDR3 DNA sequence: TGTGCCATCAGCGGGCAGCGGACTGCCGGGGCCAACGTCCTGACTTTC. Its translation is CAISGQRTAGANVLTF.

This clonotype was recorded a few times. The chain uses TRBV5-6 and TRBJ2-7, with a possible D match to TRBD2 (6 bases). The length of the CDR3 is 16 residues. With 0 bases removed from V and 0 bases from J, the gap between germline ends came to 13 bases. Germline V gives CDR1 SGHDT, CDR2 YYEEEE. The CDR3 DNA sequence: TGTGCCAGCAGCTTGGGATTTAGCGGAGGCTCCTACGAGCAGTACTTC. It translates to CASSLGFSGGSYEQYF.

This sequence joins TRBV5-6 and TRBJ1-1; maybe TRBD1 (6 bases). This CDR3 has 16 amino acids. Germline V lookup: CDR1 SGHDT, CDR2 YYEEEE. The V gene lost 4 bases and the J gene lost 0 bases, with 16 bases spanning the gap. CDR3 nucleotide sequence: TGTGCCAGCAGCCCGGACAGTTACACTGTGAACACTGAAGCTTTCTTT. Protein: CASSPDSYTVNTEAFF.

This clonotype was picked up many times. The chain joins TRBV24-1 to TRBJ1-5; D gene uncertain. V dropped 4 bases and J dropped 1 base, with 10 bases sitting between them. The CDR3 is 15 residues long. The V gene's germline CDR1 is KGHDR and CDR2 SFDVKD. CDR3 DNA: TGTGCCACCAGTGAAGCCAGGTCGAGCAATCAGCCCCAGCATTTT. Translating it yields CATSEARSSNQPQHF.

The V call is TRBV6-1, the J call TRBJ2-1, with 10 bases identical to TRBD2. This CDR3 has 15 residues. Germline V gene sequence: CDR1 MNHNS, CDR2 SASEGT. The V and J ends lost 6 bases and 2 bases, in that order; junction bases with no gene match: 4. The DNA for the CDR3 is TGTGCCAGCAGGCGACTAGCGGGCGCCTACAATGAGCAGTTCTTC. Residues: CASRRLAGAYNEQFF.

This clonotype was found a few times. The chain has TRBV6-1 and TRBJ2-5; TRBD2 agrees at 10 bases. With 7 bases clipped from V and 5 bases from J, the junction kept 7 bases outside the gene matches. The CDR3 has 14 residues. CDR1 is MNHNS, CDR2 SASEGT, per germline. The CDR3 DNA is TGTGCCAGCACCGGTAGCGGGGGGCAGGAGACCCAGTACTTC. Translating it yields CASTGSGGQETQYF.

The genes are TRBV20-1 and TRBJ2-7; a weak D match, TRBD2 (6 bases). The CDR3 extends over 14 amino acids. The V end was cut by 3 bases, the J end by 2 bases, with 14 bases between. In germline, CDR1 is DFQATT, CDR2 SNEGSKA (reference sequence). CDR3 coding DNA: TGCAGTGCTAGTGGGCGGGGTCATACCTACGAGCAGTACTTC. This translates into CSASGRGHTYEQYF.